Here is one T cell receptor (beta chain) with its context. The data derive from a study of blood T cell repertoires in COVID-19. With 4 bases clipped from V and 2 bases from J, the junction kept 9 bases outside the gene matches. The length of the CDR3 is 17 residues. Germline CDR1 is SGHRS and CDR2 is YFSETQ. Generated by immunoSEQ multiplex PCR, the TCRdb table keeps only in-frame clones and is missing some. The sample yields about 200,000 clones, roughly 86% seen once. The sequence came from a man between 60 and 75 years old with acute or convalescent COVID-19. The rearrangement uses TRBV5-1 and TRBJ2-6; TRBD1 matches 7 bases. The sample taken for sequencing was peripheral blood. The CDR3: CASSPEPTGPGANVLTF. The CDR3, as DNA: TGCGCCAGCAGCCCCGAACCGACAGGGCCTGGGGCCAACGTCCTGACTTTC.